What follows are 3 T cell receptor beta chains derived from one specimen sequenced in a study of T cell responses to AZD1222 COVID-19 vaccine. Sequencing was performed with immunoSEQ multiplex PCR; in TCRdb, only in-frame clones are kept and a portion is missing. Altogether around 190,000 clones are present, roughly 92% being singletons, with the ten largest covering over 1.5%. Material: peripheral blood, obtained 28 days after the second AZD1222 dose. These receptors were collected from an adult who received the AZD1222 COVID-19 vaccine.

V usage is TRBV7-2 and J usage is TRBJ1-5; D call uncertain. Trimming took off 5 bases at V and 4 bases at J, with 9 bases between the two ends. CDR1 is SGHTA, CDR2 FQGNSA, per germline. The CDR3 covers 13 residues. CDR3 protein: CASSLVLNQPQHF. The CDR3 nucleotides read TGTGCCAGCAGCCTTGTCCTAAATCAGCCCCAGCATTTT.

V is TRBV3-1 (or the pseudogene TRBV3-2) and J is TRBJ1-5, with D maybe TRBD1 (5 bases). Germline loops: CDR1 LGHDT, CDR2 YNNKEL (reference sequence). V was cut by 1 base and J by 7 bases, with 5 bases left in between. There are 12 residues in the CDR3. CDR3 nucleotides: TGTGCCAGCAGCCAAGCAGGGCAGCCCCAGCATTTT. Translation: CASSQAGQPQHF.

This clone was observed once. This chain joins TRBV19 and TRBJ2-1; TRBD2 agrees at 9 bases. Germline V lookup: CDR1 LNHDA, CDR2 SQIVND (reference sequence). CDR3 length equals 16 residues. J gave up 3 bases and V 5 bases, and 8 bases lay outside the gene matches. The CDR3 DNA sequence: TGTGCCAGTAGTCCGGCGGGAGGGGCGAACTACAATGAGCAGTTCTTC. Its protein is CASSPAGGANYNEQFF.